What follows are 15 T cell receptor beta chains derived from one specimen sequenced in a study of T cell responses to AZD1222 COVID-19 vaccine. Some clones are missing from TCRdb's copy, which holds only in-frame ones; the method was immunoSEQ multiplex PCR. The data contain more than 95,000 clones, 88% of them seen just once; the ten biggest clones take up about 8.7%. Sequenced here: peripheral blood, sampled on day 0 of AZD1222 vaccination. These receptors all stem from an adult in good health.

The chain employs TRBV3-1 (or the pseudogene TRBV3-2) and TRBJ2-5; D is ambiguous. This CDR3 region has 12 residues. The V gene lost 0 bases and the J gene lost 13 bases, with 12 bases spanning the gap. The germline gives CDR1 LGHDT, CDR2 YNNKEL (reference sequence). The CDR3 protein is CASSQDFGIGYF. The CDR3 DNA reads TGTGCCAGCAGCCAAGATTTCGGCATAGGGTACTTC.

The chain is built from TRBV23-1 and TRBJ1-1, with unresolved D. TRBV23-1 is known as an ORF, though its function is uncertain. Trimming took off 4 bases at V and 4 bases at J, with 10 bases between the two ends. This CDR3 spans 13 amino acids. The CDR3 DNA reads TGCGCCAGCAGTCGCGCTTCGGGCACTGAAGCTTTCTTT. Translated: CASSRASGTEAFF.

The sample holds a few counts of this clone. CDR3 DNA sequence: TGTGCCAGCAGTTTAAAGGGGGCTCTTGGTAATTCACCCCTCCACTTT. Its protein is CASSLKGALGNSPLHF. This chain uses TRBV27 with TRBJ1-6; 7 bases map to TRBD1. This CDR3 comprises 16 residues. In germline, CDR1 is MNHEY, CDR2 SMNVEV (reference sequence). The trim removed 2 bases at V and 6 bases at J, leaving 7 bases unmatched.

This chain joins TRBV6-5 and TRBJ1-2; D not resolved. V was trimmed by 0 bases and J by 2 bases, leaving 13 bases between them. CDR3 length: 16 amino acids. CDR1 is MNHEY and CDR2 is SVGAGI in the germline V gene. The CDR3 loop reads CASSYSTRVLNYGYTF. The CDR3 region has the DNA TGTGCCAGCAGTTACTCGACCAGAGTCTTAAACTATGGCTACACCTTC.

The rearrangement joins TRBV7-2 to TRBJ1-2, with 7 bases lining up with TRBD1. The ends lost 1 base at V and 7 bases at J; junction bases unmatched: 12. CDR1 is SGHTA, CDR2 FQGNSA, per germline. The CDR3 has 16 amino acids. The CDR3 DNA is TGTGCCAGCAGCTTAGGTGGGACCCGACAGGGCAGTGGCTACACCTTC. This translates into CASSLGGTRQGSGYTF.

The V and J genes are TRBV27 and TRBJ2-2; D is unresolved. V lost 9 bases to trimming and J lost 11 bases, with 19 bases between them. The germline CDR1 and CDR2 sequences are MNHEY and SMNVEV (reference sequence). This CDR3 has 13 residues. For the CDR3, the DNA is TGTGCCAGTCGATTACTACCCCGCGGAGAGCTGTTTTTT. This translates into CASRLLPRGELFF.

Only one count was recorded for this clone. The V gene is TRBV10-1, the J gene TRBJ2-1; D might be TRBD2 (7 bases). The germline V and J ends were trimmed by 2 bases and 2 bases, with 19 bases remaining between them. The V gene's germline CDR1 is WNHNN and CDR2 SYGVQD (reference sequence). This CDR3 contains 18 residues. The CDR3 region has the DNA TGCGCCAGCAGTGAGGGGGGGGCACTTTCGGCCGCCTACAATGAGCAGTTCTTC. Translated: CASSEGGALSAAYNEQFF.

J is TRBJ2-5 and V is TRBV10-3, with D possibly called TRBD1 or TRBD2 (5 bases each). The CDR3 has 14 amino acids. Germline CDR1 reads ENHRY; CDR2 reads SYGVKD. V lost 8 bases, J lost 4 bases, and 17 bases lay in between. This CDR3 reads CAIGGAGGRETQYF. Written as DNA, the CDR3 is TGTGCCATCGGTGGGGCAGGAGGCCGAGAGACCCAGTACTTC.

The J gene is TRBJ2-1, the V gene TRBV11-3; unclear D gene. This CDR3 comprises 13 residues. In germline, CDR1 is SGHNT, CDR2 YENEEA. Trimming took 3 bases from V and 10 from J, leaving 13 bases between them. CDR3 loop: CASSFISSEEQFF. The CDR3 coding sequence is TGTGCCAGCAGCTTCATAAGCTCAGAGGAGCAGTTCTTC.

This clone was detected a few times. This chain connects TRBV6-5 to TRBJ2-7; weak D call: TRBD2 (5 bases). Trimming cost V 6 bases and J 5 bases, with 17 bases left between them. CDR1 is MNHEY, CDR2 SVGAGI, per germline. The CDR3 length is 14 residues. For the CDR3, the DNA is TGTGCCAGCAGCCGCCGGACTCGCCGAGACGAGCAGTACTTC. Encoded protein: CASSRRTRRDEQYF.

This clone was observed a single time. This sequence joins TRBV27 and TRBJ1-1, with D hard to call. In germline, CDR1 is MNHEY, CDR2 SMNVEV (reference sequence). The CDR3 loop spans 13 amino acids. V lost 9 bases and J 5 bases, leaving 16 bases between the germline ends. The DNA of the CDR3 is TGTGCCAGTTCGGTCGGGAGGAAAACTGAAGCTTTCTTT. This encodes CASSVGRKTEAFF.

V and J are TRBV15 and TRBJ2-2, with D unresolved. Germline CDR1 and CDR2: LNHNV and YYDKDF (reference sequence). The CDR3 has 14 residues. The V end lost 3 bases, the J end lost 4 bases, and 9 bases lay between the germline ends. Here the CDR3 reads CATSSSSSTGELFF. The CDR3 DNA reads TGTGCCACCAGCAGCTCTTCAAGCACCGGGGAGCTGTTTTTT.

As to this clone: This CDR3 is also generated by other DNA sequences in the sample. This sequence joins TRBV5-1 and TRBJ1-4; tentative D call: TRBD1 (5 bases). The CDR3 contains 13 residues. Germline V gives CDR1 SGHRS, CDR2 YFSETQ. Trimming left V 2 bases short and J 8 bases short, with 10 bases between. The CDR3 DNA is TGCGCCAGCAGCTTCCAGGGCGGGGAAAAACTGTTTTTT. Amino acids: CASSFQGGEKLFF.

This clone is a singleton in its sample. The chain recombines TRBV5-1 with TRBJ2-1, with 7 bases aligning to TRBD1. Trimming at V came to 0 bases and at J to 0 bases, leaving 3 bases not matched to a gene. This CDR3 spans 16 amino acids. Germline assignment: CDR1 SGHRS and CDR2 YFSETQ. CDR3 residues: CASSLVAGGSYNEQFF. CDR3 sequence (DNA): TGCGCCAGCAGCTTGGTGGCAGGGGGCTCCTACAATGAGCAGTTCTTC.

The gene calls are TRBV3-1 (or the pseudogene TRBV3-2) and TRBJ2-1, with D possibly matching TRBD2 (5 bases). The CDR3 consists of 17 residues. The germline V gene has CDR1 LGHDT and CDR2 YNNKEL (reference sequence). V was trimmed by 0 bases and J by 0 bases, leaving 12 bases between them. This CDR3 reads CASSQDWVGSSYNEQFF. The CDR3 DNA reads TGTGCCAGCAGCCAAGATTGGGTGGGGAGCTCCTACAATGAGCAGTTCTTC.